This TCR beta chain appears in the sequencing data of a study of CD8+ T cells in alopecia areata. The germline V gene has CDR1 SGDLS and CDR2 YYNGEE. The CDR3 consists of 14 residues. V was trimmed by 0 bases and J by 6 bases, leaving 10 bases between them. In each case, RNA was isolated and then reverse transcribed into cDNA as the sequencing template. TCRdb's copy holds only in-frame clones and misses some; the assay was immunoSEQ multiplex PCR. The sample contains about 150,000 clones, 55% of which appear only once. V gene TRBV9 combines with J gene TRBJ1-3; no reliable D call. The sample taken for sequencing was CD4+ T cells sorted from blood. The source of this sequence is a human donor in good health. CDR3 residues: CASSVEFPPNTIYF. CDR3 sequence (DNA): TGTGCCAGCAGCGTAGAATTCCCTCCAAACACCATATATTTT.